This T cell receptor beta chain was identified in a study of cytomegalovirus exposure and HLA in healthy donors. The PCR contained 60 Vbeta and 13 Jbeta primers. Sequencing was performed with immunoSEQ multiplex PCR; in TCRdb, only in-frame clones are kept and a portion is missing. Counted here are about 160,000 clones, around 80% occurring once; the ten biggest clones make up roughly 2%. The CDR3 length is 11 residues. Per germline, CDR1 MDHEN and CDR2 SYDVKM. This clonotype originated in a man aged 40-49 years in good health and CMV-seronegative. Sequenced input: PBMCs. The chain has TRBV28 and TRBJ2-5; D not certain. The J call may be in error: the DNA end matches TRBJ2-7 better. CDR3 in amino acids: CASSTPYEQYF. For the CDR3, the DNA is TGTGCCAGCAGTACGCCCTACGAGCAGTACTTC.